This is a list of T cell receptor beta chains from one sample in a study of CD8 T cells in Susac syndrome. TCRdb re-called the immunoSEQ multiplex PCR reads through MiXCR, storing one row per CDR3 protein. This table holds 150,000 to 200,000 distinct CDR3 sequences, roughly 95% found once. The sample was CD4+ T cells from PBMCs. The receptor set was obtained from a human donor in good health. The conserved cysteine and the conserved F or W are not part of the CDR3 here.

j_call: TRBJ1-2; v_call: TRBV6-5; cdr3_aa: ASSYFGQEIDGYT
j_call: TRBJ2-1; v_call: TRBV4-2; cdr3_aa: ASSQEGSGYGGHNEQF
j_call: TRBJ2-2; v_call: TRBV6-6; cdr3_aa: ASSYPDRGTGELF
j_call: TRBJ1-1; v_call: TRBV20-1; cdr3_aa: SAWDTYTEAF
j_call: TRBJ2-2; v_call: TRBV7-3; cdr3_aa: ASTLRVAGGVAGELF
j_call: TRBJ2-2; v_call: TRBV3-1; cdr3_aa: ASSQDTGLSTGELF
j_call: TRBJ1-1; v_call: TRBV7-9; cdr3_aa: ASSLGQRTEAF
j_call: TRBJ2-1; v_call: TRBV7-7; cdr3_aa: ASSLGRTGGNEQF
j_call: TRBJ2-1; v_call: TRBV24-1; cdr3_aa: ATSDGGPYNEQF
j_call: TRBJ2-5; v_call: TRBV12-3/TRBV12-4; cdr3_aa: ASSLQATSGETQY
j_call: TRBJ2-1; v_call: TRBV30; cdr3_aa: AWSAGGNEQF
j_call: TRBJ2-5; v_call: TRBV18; cdr3_aa: ASSLLQEETQY
j_call: TRBJ1-5; v_call: TRBV29-1; cdr3_aa: SVIQGYNQPQH
j_call: TRBJ1-5; v_call: TRBV7-2; cdr3_aa: ASSLDRGGNQPQH
j_call: TRBJ2-7; v_call: TRBV5-1; cdr3_aa: ASSLWAGEQY
j_call: TRBJ1-6; v_call: TRBV14; cdr3_aa: ASSRRQDNSPLH
j_call: TRBJ1-2; v_call: TRBV5-4; cdr3_aa: ASSSRDYYYGYT
j_call: TRBJ2-1; v_call: TRBV4-2; cdr3_aa: ASSQDLLAGSYNEQF
j_call: TRBJ2-5; v_call: TRBV7-8; cdr3_aa: ASSYEETQY
j_call: TRBJ1-1; v_call: TRBV6-2/TRBV6-3; cdr3_aa: ASSYWRTEAF
j_call: TRBJ2-5; v_call: TRBV6-1; cdr3_aa: ASTPDRVVETQY
j_call: TRBJ2-3; v_call: TRBV29-1; cdr3_aa: SGGPGQGTDTQY
j_call: TRBJ1-1; v_call: TRBV19; cdr3_aa: ASSILRRAF
j_call: TRBJ2-7; v_call: TRBV14; cdr3_aa: ASSQDGWTYEQY
j_call: TRBJ2-7; v_call: TRBV29-1; cdr3_aa: SVEDRRTGGYEQY
j_call: TRBJ1-2; v_call: TRBV7-9; cdr3_aa: ASSFSRLGDGYT
j_call: TRBJ1-4; v_call: TRBV5-1; cdr3_aa: ASSSGSANEKLF
j_call: TRBJ1-2; v_call: TRBV12-3/TRBV12-4; cdr3_aa: ASSLDGSYGYT
j_call: TRBJ1-5; v_call: TRBV29-1; cdr3_aa: SVTRGGNQPQH
j_call: TRBJ2-5; v_call: TRBV2; cdr3_aa: ASSARGVRETQY
j_call: TRBJ1-3; v_call: TRBV7-3; cdr3_aa: ASRPRPGGGNTIY
j_call: TRBJ1-2; v_call: TRBV3-1; cdr3_aa: ASSQGWDGYT